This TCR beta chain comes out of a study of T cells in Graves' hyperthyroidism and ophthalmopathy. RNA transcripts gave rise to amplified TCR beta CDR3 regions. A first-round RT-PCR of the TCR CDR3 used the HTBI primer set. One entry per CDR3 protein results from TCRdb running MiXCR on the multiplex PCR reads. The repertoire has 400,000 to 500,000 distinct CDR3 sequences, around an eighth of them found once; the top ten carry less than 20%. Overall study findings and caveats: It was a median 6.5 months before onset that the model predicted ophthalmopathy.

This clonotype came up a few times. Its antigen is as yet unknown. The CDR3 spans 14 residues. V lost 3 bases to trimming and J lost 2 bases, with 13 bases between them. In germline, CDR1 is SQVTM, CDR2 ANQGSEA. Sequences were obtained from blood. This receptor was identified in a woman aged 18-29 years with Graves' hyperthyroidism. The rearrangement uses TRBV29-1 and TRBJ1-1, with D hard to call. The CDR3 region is CSVELAGGNTEAFF. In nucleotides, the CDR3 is TGCAGCGTTGAGTTGGCAGGCGGCAACACTGAAGCTTTCTTT.